These 17 T cell receptor beta chains originate from one sample sequenced in a study of T cell repertoires in cytomegalovirus infection. TCRdb reprocessed the reads with MiXCR, giving one entry per CDR3 protein. The repertoire holds fewer than 250,000 distinct CDR3 sequences, with 9% to 15% as singletons. What was sequenced was PBMCs. These receptors were taken from a human donor in good health (CMV status not recorded). Some clones in this sample may be carry-over from other donors' samples.

The chain has TRBV5-1 and TRBJ2-7, with D perhaps assigned TRBD1 or TRBD2 (5 bases each). Germline CDR1 is SGHRS and CDR2 is YFSETQ. The CDR3 covers 15 residues. With 3 bases removed from V and 2 bases from J, the gap between germline ends came to 15 bases. CDR3 region: CASSSYRDGTYEQYF. The CDR3 DNA reads TGCGCCAGCAGCTCGTACCGGGACGGTACCTACGAGCAGTACTTC.

This clonotype showed up just once. The V and J genes are TRBV20-1 and TRBJ1-3, with 7 bases fitting TRBD1. V lost 4 bases, J lost 6 bases, and 6 bases stayed unmatched. The CDR3 is 13 residues long. Germline-derived CDR1 and CDR2 are DFQATT and SNEGSKA (reference sequence). CDR3 sequence (DNA): TGCAGTGCTACCAGGGACAGATTAAACACCATATATTTT. It codes for CSATRDRLNTIYF.

This clonotype has at least ten counts. The chain couples TRBV7-9 to TRBJ2-7; weak D call: TRBD2 (5 bases). The V end was cut by 5 bases, the J end by 1 base, with 12 bases between. The CDR3 is 14 amino acids. The germline CDR1 and CDR2 sequences are SEHNR and FQNEAQ (reference sequence). DNA of the CDR3: TGTGCCAGCAGCGAGCGAGGGATTTCCTACGAGCAGTACTTC. This codes for CASSERGISYEQYF. Complete variable domain (other parts from reference TRBV7-9 and TRBJ2-7): DTGVSQNPRHKITKRGQNVTFRCDPISEHNRLYWYRQTLGQGPEFLTYFQNEAQLEKSRLLSDRFSAERPKGSFSTLEIQRTEQGDSAMYLCASSERGISYEQYFGPGTRLTVT.

This clonotype was detected a few times. The rearrangement links TRBV20-1 to TRBJ2-3, with D possibly being TRBD1 (6 bases). From germline, CDR1 is DFQATT and CDR2 SNEGSKA (reference sequence). Trimming removed 5 bases at V and 4 bases at J, with 16 bases between. The CDR3 runs 14 residues. The CDR3 nucleotides read TGCAGTGCTTTCGACAGGAAATGGGCAGATACGCAGTATTTT. Its protein product is CSAFDRKWADTQYF.

This clonotype showed up many times. This sequence joins TRBV7-2 and TRBJ2-2; no definite D call. CDR3 length: 16 residues. Germline CDR1 and CDR2: SGHTA and FQGNSA. V lost 1 base to trimming and J lost 6 bases, with 15 bases between them. The CDR3 loop reads CASSLEVSRFSGELFF. CDR3 DNA: TGTGCCAGCAGCTTAGAAGTTAGCAGGTTCTCCGGGGAGCTGTTTTTT.

This clonotype was recorded at least ten times. The rearrangement joins TRBV7-2 to TRBJ1-1; 8 bases align to TRBD1. CDR3 length equals 14 residues. CDR1 is SGHTA, CDR2 FQGNSA, per germline. V dropped 2 bases and J dropped 7; count of bases not matched to a gene: 6. The CDR3 DNA follows: TGTGCCAGCAGCTTACAGGGGGCGCAGGGTGAAGCTTTCTTT. This gives the protein CASSLQGAQGEAFF.

This clonotype appeared many times. The chain joins TRBV7-2 to TRBJ2-7; a possible D gene is TRBD1 (5 bases). CDR3 size: 14 residues. The V gene's germline CDR1 is SGHTA and CDR2 FQGNSA. V lost 4 bases to trimming and J lost 5 bases, with 15 bases between them. The CDR3 is CASSSWAGRNEQYF. DNA for the CDR3: TGTGCCAGCAGCTCGTGGGCAGGGCGCAACGAGCAGTACTTC.

In this sample, this clonotype turned up many times. The chain combines TRBV7-2 with TRBJ2-7, with 8 bases that match TRBD2. The CDR3 length is 14 residues. The ends lost 5 bases at V and 5 bases at J; junction bases unmatched: 8. Germline CDR1 is SGHTA and CDR2 is FQGNSA. The CDR3 DNA sequence: TGTGCCAGCAGCGTGAGCGGGGGCCGGGACGAGCAGTACTTC. Encoded protein: CASSVSGGRDEQYF.

The CDR3 DNA sequence: TGTGCCAGTAGTTCTCAGGGGGCGCGATACAATGAGCAGTTCTTC. This encodes CASSSQGARYNEQFF. The J gene is TRBJ2-1, the V gene TRBV19; TRBD1 matches at 8 bases. The CDR3 spans 15 residues. The germline V gene has CDR1 LNHDA and CDR2 SQIVND (reference sequence). Trimming at V came to 5 bases and at J to 4 bases, leaving 7 bases not matched to a gene.

This clonotype was recorded many times. The chain carries TRBV7-6 and TRBJ1-4; 7 bases are shared with TRBD1. This CDR3 is built from 13 residues. Losses at the gene ends were 6 bases for V and 7 bases for J; bases not matched to a gene: 5. The germline gives CDR1 SGHVS, CDR2 FNYEAQ. CDR3 region: CASRGQYGEKLFF. As DNA, the CDR3 is TGTGCCAGCAGGGGACAGTATGGTGAAAAACTGTTTTTT.

The chain links TRBV29-1 to TRBJ2-1, with D possibly being TRBD1 (6 bases). This CDR3 has 16 residues. Per germline, CDR1 SQVTM and CDR2 ANQGSEA. V was trimmed by 1 base and J by 3 bases, leaving 16 bases between them. The CDR3 sequence is CSVEGGQVRGYNEQFF. The CDR3 DNA is TGCAGCGTTGAAGGGGGGCAAGTCAGGGGCTACAATGAGCAGTTCTTC.

This clonotype has at least ten counts. The chain couples TRBV28 to TRBJ2-7, with D maybe TRBD2 (6 bases). This CDR3 has 15 amino acids. V was shortened by 5 bases and J by 3 bases, with 17 bases between the two germline ends. Looked up from germline, CDR1 is MDHEN and CDR2 is SYDVKM. CDR3 in amino acids: CASSPPGVTSYEQYF. DNA of the CDR3: TGTGCCAGCAGTCCCCCGGGGGTCACAAGCTACGAGCAGTACTTC.

The sample holds many counts of this clonotype. The chain links TRBV4-3 to TRBJ2-1; D perhaps matches TRBD2 (5 bases). The germline V gene encodes CDR1 LGHNA and CDR2 YSLEER. V was cut by 1 base and J by 6 bases, with 19 bases left in between. This CDR3 comprises 17 residues. The CDR3 spells CASSQGRGHLIGNEQFF. The DNA of the CDR3 is TGCGCCAGCAGCCAAGGACGCGGGCACCTCATAGGCAATGAGCAGTTCTTC.

This clonotype was detected a few times. The V and J genes are TRBV29-1 and TRBJ2-5, with 9 bases fitting TRBD2. This CDR3 is built from 17 residues. CDR1 is SQVTM and CDR2 is ANQGSEA in the germline V gene. The V and J ends lost 0 bases and 2 bases, in that order; junction bases with no gene match: 10. The CDR3 protein is CSVEDGRSGGQQETQYF. The CDR3 bases are TGCAGCGTTGAAGATGGCAGAAGCGGGGGGCAACAAGAGACCCAGTACTTC.

As regards this clonotype: Given a much more abundant clone one base away, this may be a read error. V and J are TRBV14 and TRBJ2-6; TRBD2 aligns across 8 bases. The germline V gene encodes CDR1 SGHDN and CDR2 FVKESK. This CDR3 is 18 amino acids long. Here the CDR3 reads CASSQASGSLSRANVLTF. DNA for the CDR3: TGTGCCAGCAGCCAAGCCAGCGGGAGTCTCTCTAGGGCCAACGTCCTGACTTTC.

This clonotype was observed many times. V is TRBV7-2 and J is TRBJ1-2, with TRBD1 identical over 11 bases. The ends lost 3 bases at V and 1 base at J; junction bases unmatched: 7. Per germline, CDR1 SGHTA and CDR2 FQGNSA. The CDR3 extends over 17 amino acids. The CDR3 loop is CASSFGTGGSGNYGYTF. In DNA, the CDR3 is TGTGCCAGCAGCTTCGGGACAGGGGGAAGTGGTAACTATGGCTACACCTTC.

This clonotype occurred a few times. The J gene is TRBJ2-3, the V gene TRBV9, with D possibly TRBD2 on 5 matching bases. V was pared by 4 bases and J by 5 bases, with 14 bases between. The CDR3 runs to 14 residues. From germline, CDR1 is SGDLS and CDR2 YYNGEE. CDR3: CASSPERGLDTQYF. The DNA of the CDR3 is TGTGCCAGCAGCCCAGAACGGGGATTAGATACGCAGTATTTT.